This TCR beta chain was observed in a study of blood T cell repertoires in COVID-19. Some clones are missing from TCRdb's copy, which holds only in-frame ones; the method was immunoSEQ multiplex PCR. This table holds some 150,000 clones, about 90% found once. The ends were cut back, 3 bases at V and 12 bases at J, with 18 bases in the middle. CDR3 length equals 13 residues. CDR1 is SGHDN and CDR2 is FVKESK in the germline V gene. This clonotype was obtained from a man in his fifties or sixties who had recovered from COVID-19. V gene TRBV14 combines with J gene TRBJ2-7; D is perhaps TRBD1 (6 bases). Specimen: peripheral blood. The CDR3 is CASSHLILQGWYF. In DNA form, the CDR3 reads TGTGCCAGCAGCCATTTGATCCTCCAGGGGTGGTACTTC.